The sequence of this TCR beta chain was determined in a study of identical twins. Template switching, a step in the protocol, added a universal primer site, and cDNA carried unique molecular identifiers. TCRdb re-analysed the 5' RACE reads in MiXCR, keeping a single row per CDR3 protein. This sample yields around 230,000 distinct CDR3 sequences, of which 6.5% are seen a single time; roughly 15% belongs to the top ten. These data also formed part of another study, on T cells expressing NK-cell markers. This second study notes: Dominant NKG2C+ clonotypes made up about 1.0-7.0% of CD8+ T cells in a handful of donors.

This TCR derives from a woman between 18 and 29 years old in good health. Sequenced input: CD8+ T cells sorted from blood.

CDR3 in amino acids: CASSLTVPTEAFF. Here the CDR3 DNA reads TGTGCCAGCAGCCTGACGGTCCCCACTGAAGCTTTCTTT. The chain couples TRBV7-9 to TRBJ1-1; D gene unclear. CDR1 is SEHNR, CDR2 FQNEAQ, per germline (reference sequence). V was shortened by 5 bases and J by 4 bases, with 11 bases between the two germline ends. The CDR3 runs to 13 residues.